What follows are 27 T cell receptor beta chains derived from one specimen sequenced in a study of Ad26.COV2.S vaccination and SARS-CoV-2 variants. Clones were sequenced by immunoSEQ multiplex PCR, and TCRdb holds only the in-frame ones, with some missing. The table records around 320,000 clones, around 90% of them present only once. Treatment reported: roughly 18 received Ad26.COV2.S at low or high dose, single or two shots; several received placebo; per-sample allocation not given. Sampling occurred on day 63 after the first vaccine or placebo injection. Sequenced material: peripheral blood, taken in a trial of Ad26.COV2.S vaccine versus placebo. These TCRs come from a person between 18 and 65 years old who received the Ad26.COV2.S COVID-19 vaccine or a placebo.

V and J are TRBV5-5 and TRBJ1-5; 7 nucleotides align to TRBD1. CDR1 and CDR2 (germline): SGHKS, YYEKEE (reference sequence). Trimming cost V 1 base and J 7 bases; bases outside gene matches: 11. The CDR3 has 16 amino acids. The CDR3 reads CASSLYHTGVHQPQHF. DNA of the CDR3: TGTGCCAGCAGCTTGTACCACACAGGGGTCCACCAGCCCCAGCATTTT.

The chain has TRBV6-1 and TRBJ1-6; D is unclear. V was shortened by 1 base and J by 4 bases, with 8 bases between the two germline ends. The CDR3 covers 15 residues. The V gene's germline CDR1 is MNHNS and CDR2 SASEGT. The CDR3: CASSEVAQYNSPLHF. DNA of the CDR3: TGTGCCAGCAGTGAAGTGGCACAGTATAATTCACCCCTCCACTTT.

This chain connects TRBV14 to TRBJ1-1; D gene uncertain. Trimming cost V 0 bases and J 6 bases, with 8 bases left between them. CDR1 is SGHDN, CDR2 FVKESK, per germline. CDR3 length: 13 residues. Written as DNA, the CDR3 is TGTGCCAGCAGCCAAGATTTCATCGCTGAAGCTTTCTTT. Encoded protein: CASSQDFIAEAFF.

This chain links TRBV4-2 with TRBJ2-7, with D perhaps TRBD1 (6 bases). Trimming shortened V by 3 bases and J by 3 bases, and 18 bases separated the two germline ends. The CDR3 runs to 16 residues. Germline loops: CDR1 LGHNA, CDR2 YNFKEQ. The CDR3 DNA is TGTGCCAGCAGCCAGGAAGGACAGACGAACTTCTACGAGCAGTACTTC. Its protein product is CASSQEGQTNFYEQYF.

A few counts support this clone. The DNA of the CDR3 is TGTGCCAGCAGCTTTGGGGTTTCTTTATCAGGCTACACCTTC. Encoded protein: CASSFGVSLSGYTF. This chain joins TRBV5-6 and TRBJ1-2; D gene ambiguous. The length of the CDR3 is 14 residues. V lost 2 bases to trimming and J lost 8 bases, with 16 bases between them. Per the germline V gene, CDR1 is SGHDT and CDR2 is YYEEEE.

The chain joins TRBV14 to TRBJ1-3, with unresolved D. V dropped 1 base and J dropped 3 bases, with 13 bases sitting between them. Germline V CDR1 and CDR2: SGHDN, FVKESK. The CDR3 totals 16 residues. DNA for the CDR3: TGTGCCAGCAGCCAAGTCCCGACCGTAATTGGAAACACCATATATTTT. Translating it yields CASSQVPTVIGNTIYF.

The rearrangement links TRBV6-2 or TRBV6-3 to TRBJ1-5; TRBD1 is a possible D gene (6 bases). Germline V lookup: CDR1 MNHEY, CDR2 SVGEGT. The CDR3 is 15 residues long. V gave up 6 bases and J gave up 0 bases, with 12 bases separating them. CDR3 in DNA: TGTGCCAGCAGCCCCGGACAGTATAGCAATCAGCCCCAGCATTTT. Protein sequence: CASSPGQYSNQPQHF.

The chain has TRBV6-1 and TRBJ2-1, with 9 bases that match TRBD1. After removal of 2 bases from V and 4 bases from J, the junction contained 9 bases not matched to a gene. The germline V gene has CDR1 MNHNS and CDR2 SASEGT. The CDR3 is 17 amino acids. The DNA for the CDR3 is TGTGCCAGCAGTGAATACGCGGGACAGGGCATATACAATGAGCAGTTCTTC. It translates to CASSEYAGQGIYNEQFF.

The V call is TRBV15, the J call TRBJ1-3; D is unclear. Germline values: CDR1 LNHNV, CDR2 YYDKDF (reference sequence). The CDR3 covers 12 residues. The V and J ends lost 8 bases and 0 bases respectively, with 5 bases between them. CDR3 DNA: TGTGCCACCCGGGTCTCTGGAAACACCATATATTTT. This translates into CATRVSGNTIYF.

This sequence joins TRBV6-5 and TRBJ1-2; D is unresolved. Deletions cut 0 bases from V and 9 bases from J, with 14 bases between. This CDR3 spans 14 amino acids. Germline CDR1 MNHEY, CDR2 SVGAGI. CDR3 amino acids: CASSYSNPPFSYTF. The CDR3 bases are TGTGCCAGCAGTTACTCGAACCCCCCCTTCAGCTACACCTTC.

The chain is built from TRBV6-2 or TRBV6-3 and TRBJ1-1; D is possibly TRBD1 (5 bases). CDR3 size: 14 residues. The ends were cut back, 0 bases at V and 3 bases at J, with 8 bases in the middle. Germline V CDR1 and CDR2: MNHEY, SVGEGT. CDR3 nucleotide sequence: TGTGCCAGCAGTTACTCAGGGGCACACACTGAAGCTTTCTTT. It is translated as CASSYSGAHTEAFF.

The chain carries TRBV6-4 and TRBJ2-3; D is unclear. The ends were cut back, 5 bases at V and 2 bases at J, with 11 bases in the middle. The CDR3 is 14 amino acids. The germline V gene has CDR1 MRHNA and CDR2 SNTAGT. CDR3 loop: CASSPSTHTDTQYF. In nucleotides, the CDR3 is TGTGCCAGCAGTCCGAGCACCCACACAGATACGCAGTATTTT.

The chain is built from TRBV6-1 and TRBJ2-1; D might be TRBD1 or TRBD2, each matching 6 bases. Germline-derived CDR1 and CDR2 are MNHNS and SASEGT. V gave up 3 bases and J gave up 5 bases, with 11 bases separating them. This CDR3 has 14 residues. The CDR3 nucleotides are TGTGCCAGCAGTGATTATGGGGGGCACAATGAGCAGTTCTTC. Protein: CASSDYGGHNEQFF.

J is TRBJ2-7 and V is TRBV6-2 or TRBV6-3, with TRBD1 identical over 8 bases. The CDR3 is made up of 14 amino acids. Trimming removed 2 bases from V and 6 bases from J; junction bases left unmatched: 6. Germline V gene sequence: CDR1 MNHEY, CDR2 SVGEGT. The CDR3 DNA is TGTGCCAGCAGTTACGTCAGGGGGCTGTTCGAGCAGTACTTC. Protein product: CASSYVRGLFEQYF.

The chain uses TRBV30 and TRBJ1-2; 9 bases line up with TRBD1. The CDR3 extends over 17 amino acids. CDR1 and CDR2 from the germline V gene are GTSNPN and SVGIG (reference sequence). V dropped 0 bases and J dropped 3; count of bases not matched to a gene: 11. The CDR3 sequence is CAWSVTDLRTGDYGYTF. CDR3 DNA sequence: TGTGCCTGGAGTGTAACCGACCTGAGGACAGGGGACTATGGCTACACCTTC. Supplemented by reference TRBV30 and TRBJ1-2, the full variable domain reads SQTIHQWPATLVQPVGSPLSLECTVEGTSNPNLYWYRQAAGRGLQLLFYSVGIGQISSEVPQNLSASRPQDRQFILSSKKLLLSDSGFYLCAWSVTDLRTGDYGYTFGSGTRLTVV.

This clone has only a few counts. CDR3: CASLRGSSTEAFF. The DNA for the CDR3 is TGTGCCAGCCTTCGCGGGTCGTCAACTGAAGCTTTCTTT. The chain uses TRBV6-5 and TRBJ1-1, with D unclear. There are 13 residues in the CDR3. Germline V CDR1 and CDR2: MNHEY, SVGAGI. V dropped 8 bases and J dropped 5 bases, with 15 bases sitting between them.

The chain links TRBV3-1 (or the pseudogene TRBV3-2) to TRBJ2-7; D is ambiguous. The CDR3 spans 15 residues. Per germline, CDR1 LGHDT and CDR2 YNNKEL (reference sequence). V shed 0 bases and J shed 1 base, with 10 bases lying between them. The CDR3 DNA is TGTGCCAGCAGCCAAGATCTGAAGGGTTCCTACGAGCAGTACTTC. Translating gives CASSQDLKGSYEQYF.

The chain recombines TRBV9 with TRBJ2-5, with 7 positions matching TRBD1. The V gene's germline CDR1 is SGDLS and CDR2 YYNGEE. CDR3 length: 13 amino acids. Unmatched junction bases numbered 4, after V lost 3 bases and J lost 5 bases. CDR3 region: CASSDPDRETQYF. For the CDR3, the DNA is TGTGCCAGCAGCGATCCGGACAGGGAGACCCAGTACTTC.

This chain uses TRBV7-9 with TRBJ2-1, with D possibly being TRBD2 (6 bases). Trimming took off 5 bases at V and 5 bases at J, with 16 bases between the two ends. CDR1 is SEHNR and CDR2 is FQNEAQ in the germline V gene (reference sequence). The length of the CDR3 is 15 residues. This CDR3 is CASSQLGLLDNEQFF. Written as DNA, the CDR3 is TGTGCCAGCAGCCAACTGGGACTCCTGGACAATGAGCAGTTCTTC.

The V and J genes are TRBV7-9 and TRBJ1-5; TRBD1 matches 8 bases. CDR1 is SEHNR, CDR2 FQNEAQ, per germline (reference sequence). The V and J ends lost 1 base and 4 bases, in that order; junction bases with no gene match: 6. The CDR3 contains 16 residues. This CDR3 is CASSLGSGGNNQPQHF. The CDR3 region has the DNA TGTGCCAGCAGCTTAGGGTCAGGGGGCAATAATCAGCCCCAGCATTTT.

The genes are TRBV11-3 and TRBJ1-1; the D gene is possibly TRBD1 (6 bases). Trimming pared 2 bases from V and 3 bases from J, leaving 7 bases between. CDR1 and CDR2 (germline): SGHNT, YENEEA. The CDR3 spans 13 residues. The CDR3 nucleotides are TGTGCCAGCAGCTTACAGGGGTACACTGAAGCTTTCTTT. This translates into CASSLQGYTEAFF.

This chain links TRBV19 with TRBJ1-6; 8 positions agree with TRBD1. This CDR3 is 16 amino acids long. V dropped 5 bases and J dropped 0; count of bases not matched to a gene: 3. The germline V gene encodes CDR1 LNHDA and CDR2 SQIVND (reference sequence). CDR3 residues: CASSVTGGSYNSPLHF. The CDR3, as DNA: TGTGCCAGTAGTGTTACAGGGGGCTCCTATAATTCACCCCTCCACTTT.

This clone was counted a single time. The chain combines TRBV7-9 with TRBJ2-4, with no clear D. The V end lost 5 bases, the J end lost 1 base, and 18 bases lay between the germline ends. Germline V gene lookup returns CDR1 SEHNR and CDR2 FQNEAQ (reference sequence). The length of the CDR3 is 17 residues. The CDR3 coding sequence is TGTGCCAGCAGCACTGCCCGGGCCACCGCCGCCAAAAACATTCAGTACTTC. It encodes CASSTARATAAKNIQYF.

J is TRBJ2-7 and V is TRBV6-2 or TRBV6-3; D gene ambiguous. The V end was cut by 0 bases, the J end by 2 bases, with 8 bases between. Germline V CDR1 and CDR2: MNHEY, SVGEGT. There are 14 residues in the CDR3. CDR3 in DNA: TGTGCCAGCAGTTACTCGAGTAGCCCCTACGAGCAGTACTTC. It codes for CASSYSSSPYEQYF.

V usage is TRBV13 and J usage is TRBJ1-2, with D perhaps TRBD1 (6 bases). This CDR3 has 17 residues. Between the trimmed V and J ends, which lost 5 bases and 8 bases, there was a span of 27 bases. Looked up from germline, CDR1 is PRHDT and CDR2 is FYEKMQ (reference sequence). The CDR3 spells CASSHGQGPRGRRGYTF. DNA of the CDR3: TGTGCCAGCAGCCACGGCCAGGGCCCTCGGGGGCGACGGGGCTACACCTTC. Variable domain in full (rest from reference TRBV13 and TRBJ1-2): AAGVIQSPRHLIKEKRETATLKCYPIPRHDTVYWYQQGPGQDPQFLISFYEKMQSDKGSIPDRFSAQQFSDYHSELNMSSLELGDSALYFCASSHGQGPRGRRGYTFGSGTRLTVV.

This clone was picked up one time. The rearrangement joins TRBV5-4 to TRBJ2-7; 8 bases are a match to TRBD1. J was trimmed by 1 base and V by 2 bases; bases with no gene match: 5. Germline V lookup: CDR1 SGHNT, CDR2 YYREEE (reference sequence). The CDR3 runs 15 residues. The CDR3 is CASSFQGARSYEQYF. The DNA for the CDR3 is TGTGCCAGCAGCTTCCAGGGGGCAAGGTCCTACGAGCAGTACTTC.

This clone was seen just once. Other DNA sequences in the sample encode the same CDR3. The chain combines TRBV7-2 with TRBJ1-2; 11 positions agree with TRBD1. The germline V gene has CDR1 SGHTA and CDR2 FQGNSA. CDR3 length: 14 amino acids. V lost 5 bases to trimming and J lost 5 bases; unmatched junction nucleotides: 4. The CDR3 protein is CASSLGQGAYGYTF. CDR3 nucleotides: TGTGCCAGCAGCCTTGGACAGGGGGCATATGGCTACACCTTC.